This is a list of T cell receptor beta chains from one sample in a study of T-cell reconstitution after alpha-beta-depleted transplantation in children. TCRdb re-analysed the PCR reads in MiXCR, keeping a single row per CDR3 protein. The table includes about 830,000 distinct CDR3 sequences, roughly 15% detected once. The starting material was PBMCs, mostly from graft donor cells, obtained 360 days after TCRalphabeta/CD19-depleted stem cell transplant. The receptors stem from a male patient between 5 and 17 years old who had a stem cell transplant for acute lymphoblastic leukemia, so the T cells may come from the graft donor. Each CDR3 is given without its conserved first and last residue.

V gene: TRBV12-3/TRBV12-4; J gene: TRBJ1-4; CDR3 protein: AISAGGTHEKLF
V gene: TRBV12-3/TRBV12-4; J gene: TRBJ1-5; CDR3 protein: ASSLGAFNQPQH
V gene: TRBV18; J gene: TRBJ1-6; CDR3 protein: ASSPNRDSPLH
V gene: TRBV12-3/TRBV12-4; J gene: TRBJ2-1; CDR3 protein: ASSQGGLFNEQF
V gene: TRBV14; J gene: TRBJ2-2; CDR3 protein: ASSRGATRDTGELF
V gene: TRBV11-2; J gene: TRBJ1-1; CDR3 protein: ASSLSDRAEPNTEAF
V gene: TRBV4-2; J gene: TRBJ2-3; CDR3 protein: ASSPPLGGTSGSSDTQY
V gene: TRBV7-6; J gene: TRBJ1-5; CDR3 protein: ASSPTRNQPQH
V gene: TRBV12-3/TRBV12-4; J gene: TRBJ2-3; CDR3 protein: ASSFGKTTDTQY
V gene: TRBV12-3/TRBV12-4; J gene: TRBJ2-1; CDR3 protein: ASSFRWDYNEQF
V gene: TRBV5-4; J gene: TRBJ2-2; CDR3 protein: ASSWGVTGELF
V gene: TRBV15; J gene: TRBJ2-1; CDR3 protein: ATSRALISFYNEQF
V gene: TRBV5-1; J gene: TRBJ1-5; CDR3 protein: ASSLGGLNQPQH
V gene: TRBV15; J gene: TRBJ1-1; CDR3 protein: ATSRANTEAF
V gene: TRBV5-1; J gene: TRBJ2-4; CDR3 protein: ASSARAERENIQY
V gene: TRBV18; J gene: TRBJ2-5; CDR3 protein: ASSPGDIEETQY
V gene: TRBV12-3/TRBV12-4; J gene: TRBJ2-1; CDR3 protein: ASSFQAGGIYNEQF
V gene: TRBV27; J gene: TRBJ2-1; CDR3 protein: ASSFPGPAF
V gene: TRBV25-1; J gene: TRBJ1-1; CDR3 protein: ASSAPDYLNTEAF
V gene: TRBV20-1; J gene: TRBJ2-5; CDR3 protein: SASGPQETQY
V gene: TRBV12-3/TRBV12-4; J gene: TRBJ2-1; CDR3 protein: ASSPTGPSSYNEQF
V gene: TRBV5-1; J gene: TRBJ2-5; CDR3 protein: ASSYSGEETQY
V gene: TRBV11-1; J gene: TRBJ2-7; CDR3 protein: ASSLIWRSSYEQY
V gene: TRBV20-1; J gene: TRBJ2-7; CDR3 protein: SASPPKILKRERHEQY
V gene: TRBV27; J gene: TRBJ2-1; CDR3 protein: ASSSVAGGPNEQF
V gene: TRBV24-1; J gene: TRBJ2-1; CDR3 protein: ATSGTSGRGYNEQF
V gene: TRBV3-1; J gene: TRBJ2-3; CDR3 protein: ASSHAGYGTDTQY
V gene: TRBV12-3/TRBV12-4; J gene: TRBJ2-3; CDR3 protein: ASTRTGTTDTQY
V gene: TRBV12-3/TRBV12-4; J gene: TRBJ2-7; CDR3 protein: ASSQRNRGAYEQY
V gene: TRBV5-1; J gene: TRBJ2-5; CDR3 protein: ASSRGTISLPRGTQY
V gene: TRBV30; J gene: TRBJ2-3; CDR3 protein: AWGSLSGVTDTQY
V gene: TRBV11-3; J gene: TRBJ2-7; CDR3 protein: ASSVTSGKFYEQY
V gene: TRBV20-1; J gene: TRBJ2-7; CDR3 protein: SARDRILRSYEQY
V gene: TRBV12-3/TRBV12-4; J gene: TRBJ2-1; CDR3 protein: ASSLGGNYNEQF
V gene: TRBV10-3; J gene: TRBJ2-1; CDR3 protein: AISKRGQQF
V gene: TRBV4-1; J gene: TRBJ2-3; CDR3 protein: ASSQELTPSGRDTQY
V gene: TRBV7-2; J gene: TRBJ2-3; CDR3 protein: ASSLAIPDHTQY
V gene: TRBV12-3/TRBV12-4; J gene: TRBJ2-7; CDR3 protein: ASSSPWAYEQY
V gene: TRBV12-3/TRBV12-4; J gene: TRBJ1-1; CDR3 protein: ASSFGWNTEAF
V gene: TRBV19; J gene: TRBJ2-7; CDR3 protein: ASRGGAGNYEQY
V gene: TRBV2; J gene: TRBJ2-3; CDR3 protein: ASRVERSDTQY
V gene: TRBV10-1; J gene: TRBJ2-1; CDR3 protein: ASRPSGGPEQF
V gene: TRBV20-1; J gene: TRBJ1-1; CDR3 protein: SANMVGGSMNTEAF
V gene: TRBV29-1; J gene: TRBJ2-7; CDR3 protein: SVEFGIPYEQY
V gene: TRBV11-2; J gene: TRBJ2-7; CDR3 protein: ASSLMGTEIYEQY
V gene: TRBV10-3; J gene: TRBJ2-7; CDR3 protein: AISSSGAYEQY
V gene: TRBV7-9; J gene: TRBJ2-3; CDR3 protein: ASSISGKSTDTQY
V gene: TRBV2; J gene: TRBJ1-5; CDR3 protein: ASSEASLYSNQPQH
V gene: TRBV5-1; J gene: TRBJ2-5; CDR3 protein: ASSSRLEETQY
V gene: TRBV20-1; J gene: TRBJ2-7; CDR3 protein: SAARDREYEQY
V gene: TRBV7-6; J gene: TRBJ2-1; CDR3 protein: ASSSRRGRASWNEQF
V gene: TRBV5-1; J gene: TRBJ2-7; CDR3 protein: ASRMGHEQY
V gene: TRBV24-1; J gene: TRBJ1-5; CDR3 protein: ATSDFSSGNQPQH
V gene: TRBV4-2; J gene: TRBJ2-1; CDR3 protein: ASSPGRTLPNEQF
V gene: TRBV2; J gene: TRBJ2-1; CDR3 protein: ASKGLAGTTYNEQF
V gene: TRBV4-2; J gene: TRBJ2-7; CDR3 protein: ASSQVVRSYEQY
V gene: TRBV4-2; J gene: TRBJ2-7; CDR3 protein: ASSPTSGKDYEQY